These T cell receptor beta chains were read from a single sample in a study of blood T cell repertoires in COVID-19. Measured with immunoSEQ multiplex PCR; TCRdb has only the in-frame clones, and not every one. Here the sample spans fewer than 150,000 clones, roughly four fifths being singletons. Sequenced: PBMCs or T cells enriched from blood (not recorded which). These TCRs come from a man aged 30-40 years who had recovered from COVID-19. Both conserved end residues are part of each CDR3.

cdr3_aa j_call v_call
CASSLELAGAPEQYF TRBJ2-7 TRBV5-1
CSVEDQDRRNTEAFF TRBJ1-1 TRBV29-1
CASRQRTGGDLGEKLFF TRBJ1-4 TRBV2
CAIKGTSGGRDEQFF TRBJ2-1 TRBV10-3
CASSNNGVGYTF TRBJ1-2 TRBV27
CAISESGQGRPEAEAFF TRBJ1-1 TRBV10-3
CASSLDLNEQFF TRBJ2-1 TRBV7-2
CASSPSGSSSYNEQFF TRBJ2-1 TRBV13
CASSLRENTEAFF TRBJ1-1 TRBV7-9
CASSQRGRGPEAFF TRBJ1-1 TRBV3-1/TRBV3-2
CASSVAAFQGTGELFF TRBJ2-2 TRBV9
CASSVETGNSPLHF TRBJ1-6 TRBV9
CASRGQQNQPQHF TRBJ1-5 TRBV6-5
CSAGTASGNTIYF TRBJ1-3 TRBV29-1
CASSTLYRENTEAFF TRBJ1-1 TRBV7-7
CASSYGTANTEAFF TRBJ1-1 TRBV19
CASSLTRDIQETQYF TRBJ2-5 TRBV19
CASSVTVQETQYF TRBJ2-5 TRBV5-1
CATSDSGLAGLQFF TRBJ2-1 TRBV24-1
CASSFTADRESYEQYF TRBJ2-7 TRBV27
CASSFGTTATNEKLFF TRBJ1-4 TRBV11-2
CASSSAGESNTEAFF TRBJ1-1 TRBV5-1
CASSEGASGYTGELFF TRBJ2-2 TRBV6-1
CASTRSGQGFYNSPLHF TRBJ1-6 TRBV19
CASSPGTNEKLFF TRBJ1-4 TRBV5-1
CASSSQSLSGAEAFF TRBJ1-1 TRBV5-6
CASTSEGRQPQHF TRBJ1-5 TRBV6-5
CASSWGQGEGYTF TRBJ1-2 TRBV5-1
CASSQTPGLAGVGELFF TRBJ2-2 TRBV3-1/TRBV3-2
CASSLGQVGTGELFF TRBJ2-2 TRBV4-1
CASSVGSGGAVDTQYF TRBJ2-3 TRBV9
CASSPPLKEETQYF TRBJ2-5 TRBV3-1/TRBV3-2
CASSPIAGTMSEAFF TRBJ1-1 TRBV27
CASTNGQVDSPLHF TRBJ1-6 TRBV6-5
CASSPRGTGREKLFF TRBJ1-4 TRBV19
CASGPGQGITEAFF TRBJ1-1 TRBV9
CASGQGSEETQYF TRBJ2-5 TRBV5-1
CASSIRGTVEDTQYF TRBJ2-3 TRBV4-1
CAISSDRDNQPQHF TRBJ1-5 TRBV10-3
CASSQGRGAGGNTIYF TRBJ1-3 TRBV14
CASSYGEGGGYTF TRBJ1-2 TRBV6-5
CASRPQGQANEKLFF TRBJ1-4 TRBV4-1
CASRQQSTDTQYF TRBJ2-3 TRBV6-5
CASSWTTGSQPQHF TRBJ1-5 TRBV6-6
CASIRTGGTEAFF TRBJ1-1 TRBV11-2
CASSPGGSTEAFF TRBJ1-1 TRBV12-3/TRBV12-4
CASRGPSSKSSYNEQFF TRBJ2-1 TRBV28
CASGSQGASYNSPPHF TRBJ1-6 TRBV9